The 6 T cell receptor beta chains listed next were all sequenced from one sample in a study of post-analysis software for immune sequencing data. Notes on the study in general: The five TRBV segments detected at higher frequency in patients than in controls included TRBV5-6, TRBV5-1 and TRBV20-1.

These receptors lack a known antigen. Each TCR beta cDNA library carried unique molecular identifiers. From the PCR reads, TCRdb called clonotypes with MiXCR, one entry per CDR3 protein. The repertoire includes more than 500,000 distinct CDR3 sequences, around 36% of them detected once, and 5% to 6% sits in the top ten. Sequenced input: blood. These receptors were collected from a girl aged 2-17 years with multiple sclerosis.

This clonotype was seen at least ten times. V and J are TRBV11-3 and TRBJ2-1; the match to TRBD2 covers 9 bases. V lost 1 base, J lost 13 bases, and 11 bases stayed unmatched. The germline CDR1 and CDR2 sequences are SGHNT and YENEEA. The CDR3 runs to 15 residues. CDR3 sequence reads: CASSLGRAGTSFQFF. The CDR3 nucleotides are TGTGCCAGCAGCTTAGGAAGGGCCGGGACTAGCTTCCAGTTCTTC.

This chain joins TRBV2 and TRBJ2-5; 7 bases are a match to TRBD1. The germline V gene encodes CDR1 SNHLY and CDR2 FYNNEI. This CDR3 comprises 15 residues. Germline trimming cut 2 bases from V and 2 bases from J; bases unmatched to any gene: 5. The CDR3 here is CASSEPRGQQETQYF. CDR3 bases: TGTGCCAGCAGTGAACCACGGGGACAGCAAGAGACCCAGTACTTC.

A few counts support this clonotype. The J gene is TRBJ1-1, the V gene TRBV5-1, with D possibly being TRBD1 (5 bases). With 2 bases removed from V and 3 bases from J, the gap between germline ends came to 11 bases. Per germline, CDR1 SGHRS and CDR2 YFSETQ. CDR3 length equals 14 residues. In DNA, the CDR3 is TGCGCCAGCAGCTTACGGGGAGGGGACACTGAAGCTTTCTTT. Its translation: CASSLRGGDTEAFF. Using reference TRBV5-1 and TRBJ1-1 for the parts outside the CDR3, the full variable domain is KAGVTQTPRYLIKTRGQQVTLSCSPISGHRSVSWYQQTPGQGLQFLFEYFSETQRNKGNFPGRFSGRQFSNSRSEMNVSTLELGDSALYLCASSLRGGDTEAFFGQGTRLTVV.

This clonotype has only a few counts. The V and J genes are TRBV12-3 or TRBV12-4 and TRBJ2-7, with D maybe TRBD1 (5 bases). V lost 6 bases and J lost 4, with 16 bases in between. The CDR3 loop spans 14 amino acids. The CDR3 loop reads CASRSSPQGYEQYF. CDR3 coding DNA: TGTGCCAGCAGGTCCTCTCCCCAGGGTTACGAGCAGTACTTC.

This clonotype has only a few counts. V is TRBV4-1 and J is TRBJ1-4; no clear D. V was clipped by 0 bases and J by 6 bases, with 2 bases between them. Germline CDR1 MGHRA, CDR2 YSYEKL. The CDR3 spans 12 residues. CDR3 sequence reads: CASSQEDEKLFF. CDR3 nucleotide sequence: TGCGCCAGCAGCCAAGAGGATGAAAAACTGTTTTTT.

The chain recombines TRBV29-1 with TRBJ1-4, with D maybe TRBD1 (5 bases). The CDR3 runs 13 residues. Germline V gene data show CDR1 as SQVTM and CDR2 as ANQGSEA. Trimming pared 6 bases from V and 8 bases from J, leaving 16 bases between. CDR3 coding DNA: TGCAGCGTCCCATCCGGGACGTCAGAAAAACTGTTTTTT. As protein: CSVPSGTSEKLFF.